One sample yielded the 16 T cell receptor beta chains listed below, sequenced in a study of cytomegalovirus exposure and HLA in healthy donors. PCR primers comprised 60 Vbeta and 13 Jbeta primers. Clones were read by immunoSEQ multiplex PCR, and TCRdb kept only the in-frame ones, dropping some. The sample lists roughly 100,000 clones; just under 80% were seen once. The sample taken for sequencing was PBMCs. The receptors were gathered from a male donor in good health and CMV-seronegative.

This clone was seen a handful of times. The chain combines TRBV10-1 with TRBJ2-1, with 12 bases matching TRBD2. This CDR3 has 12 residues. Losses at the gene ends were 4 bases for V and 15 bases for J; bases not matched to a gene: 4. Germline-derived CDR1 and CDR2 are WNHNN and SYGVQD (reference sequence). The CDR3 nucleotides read TGCGCCAGCAGTGGACTAGCGGGAGTCCGGTTCTTC. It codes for CASSGLAGVRFF.

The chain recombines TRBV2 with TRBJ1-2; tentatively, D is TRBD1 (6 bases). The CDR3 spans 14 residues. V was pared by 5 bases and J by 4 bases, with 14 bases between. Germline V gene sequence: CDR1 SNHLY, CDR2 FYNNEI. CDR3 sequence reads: CASSPTSGVYGYTF. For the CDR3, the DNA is TGTGCCAGCAGTCCAACTTCAGGGGTCTATGGCTACACCTTC. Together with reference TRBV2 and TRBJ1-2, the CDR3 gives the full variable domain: EPEVTQTPSHQVTQMGQEVILRCVPISNHLYFYWYRQILGQKVEFLVSFYNNEISEKSEIFDDQFSVERPDGSNFTLKIRSTKLEDSAMYFCASSPTSGVYGYTFGSGTRLTVV.

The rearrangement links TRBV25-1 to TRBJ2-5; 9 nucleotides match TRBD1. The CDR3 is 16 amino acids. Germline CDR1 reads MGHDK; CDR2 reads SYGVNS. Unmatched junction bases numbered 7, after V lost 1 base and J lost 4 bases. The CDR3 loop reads CASSELGRQGGETQYF. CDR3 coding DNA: TGTGCCAGCAGTGAATTGGGACGACAGGGGGGAGAGACCCAGTACTTC.

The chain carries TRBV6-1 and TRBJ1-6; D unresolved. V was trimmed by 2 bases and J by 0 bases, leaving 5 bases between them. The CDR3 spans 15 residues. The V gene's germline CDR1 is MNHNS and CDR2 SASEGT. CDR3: CASSESSSYNSPLHF. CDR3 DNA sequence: TGTGCCAGCAGTGAAAGTAGCTCCTATAATTCACCCCTCCACTTT.

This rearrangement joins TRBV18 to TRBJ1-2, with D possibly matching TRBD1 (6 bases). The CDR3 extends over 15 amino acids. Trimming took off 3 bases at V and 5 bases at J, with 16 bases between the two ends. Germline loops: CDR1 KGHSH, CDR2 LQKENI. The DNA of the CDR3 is TGTGCCAGCTCACCGGCCACAGGGTCACAATATGGCTACACCTTC. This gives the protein CASSPATGSQYGYTF.

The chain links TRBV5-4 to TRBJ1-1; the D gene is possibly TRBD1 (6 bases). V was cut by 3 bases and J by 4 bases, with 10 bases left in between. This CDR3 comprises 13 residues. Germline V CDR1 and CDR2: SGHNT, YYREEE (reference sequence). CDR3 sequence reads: CASSWGPGTEAFF. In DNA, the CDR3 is TGTGCCAGCAGCTGGGGGCCGGGCACTGAAGCTTTCTTT. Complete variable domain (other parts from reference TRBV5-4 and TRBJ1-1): ETGVTQSPTHLIKTRGQQVTLRCSSQSGHNTVSWYQQALGQGPQFIFQYYREEENGRGNFPPRFSGLQFPNYSSELNVNALELDDSALYLCASSWGPGTEAFFGQGTRLTVV.

The CDR3 DNA sequence: TGTGCCAGCAGCTTAGCCCCTGGACTAGCGGACTCCTACAATGAGCAGTTCTTC. Amino acids: CASSLAPGLADSYNEQFF. The chain has TRBV7-9 and TRBJ2-1; 10 bases line up with TRBD2. With V trimmed by 0 bases and J by 0 bases, 5 bases remained unmatched. Per germline, CDR1 SEHNR and CDR2 FQNEAQ (reference sequence). This CDR3 contains 18 residues. Combining the CDR3 with reference TRBV7-9 and TRBJ2-1 gives the whole variable domain DTGVSQNPRHKITKRGQNVTFRCDPISEHNRLYWYRQTLGQGPEFLTYFQNEAQLEKSRLLSDRFSAERPKGSFSTLEIQRTEQGDSAMYLCASSLAPGLADSYNEQFFGPGTRLTVL.

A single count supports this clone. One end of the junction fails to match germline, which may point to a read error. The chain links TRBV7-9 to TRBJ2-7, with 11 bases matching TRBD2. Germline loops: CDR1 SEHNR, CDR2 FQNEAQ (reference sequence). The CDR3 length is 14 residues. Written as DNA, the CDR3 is TGTTCCAGCAGCTTAACTAGCGGGAGACACGAGCAGTACTTC. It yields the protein CSSSLTSGRHEQYF.

Written as DNA, the CDR3 is TGTGCCAGCACAGCGGGAGACTACAATGAGCAGTTCTTC. Residues: CASTAGDYNEQFF. V usage is TRBV6-1 and J usage is TRBJ2-1; 8 bases align to TRBD2. V shed 7 bases, J shed 3 bases, and the junction held 2 bases outside the gene matches. Germline V gene sequence: CDR1 MNHNS, CDR2 SASEGT. This CDR3 is 13 amino acids long.

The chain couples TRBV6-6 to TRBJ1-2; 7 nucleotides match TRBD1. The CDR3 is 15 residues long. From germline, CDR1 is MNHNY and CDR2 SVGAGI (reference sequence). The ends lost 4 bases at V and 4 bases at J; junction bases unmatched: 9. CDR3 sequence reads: CASSSQTGFSYGYTF. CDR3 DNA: TGTGCCAGCAGTTCCCAGACAGGGTTTAGCTATGGCTACACCTTC.

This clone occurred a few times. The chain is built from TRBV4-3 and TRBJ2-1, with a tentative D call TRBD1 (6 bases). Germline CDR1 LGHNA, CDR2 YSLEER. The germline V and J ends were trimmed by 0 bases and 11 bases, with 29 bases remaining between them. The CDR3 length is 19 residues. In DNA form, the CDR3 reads TGCGCCAGCAGCCAAGATCAGGGTCCCGGGATCCCCGTAGGGGGAAAGCAGTTCTTC. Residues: CASSQDQGPGIPVGGKQFF.

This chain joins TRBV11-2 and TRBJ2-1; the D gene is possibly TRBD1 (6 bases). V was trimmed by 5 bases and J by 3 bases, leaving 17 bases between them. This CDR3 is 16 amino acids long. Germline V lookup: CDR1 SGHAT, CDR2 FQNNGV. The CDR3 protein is CASSLYGDNVYNEQFF. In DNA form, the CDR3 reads TGTGCCAGCAGCCTATACGGGGACAACGTCTACAATGAGCAGTTCTTC.

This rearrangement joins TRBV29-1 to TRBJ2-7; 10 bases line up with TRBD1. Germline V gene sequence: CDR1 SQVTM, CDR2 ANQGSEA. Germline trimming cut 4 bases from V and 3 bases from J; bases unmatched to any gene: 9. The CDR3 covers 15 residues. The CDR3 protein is CSVVSGTGAIYEQYF. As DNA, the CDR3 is TGCAGCGTTGTCTCCGGGACAGGGGCCATCTACGAGCAGTACTTC.

This chain's CDR3 is CASSRGGTYNEQFF. CDR3 nucleotides: TGTGCCAGTAGTAGGGGAGGTACCTACAATGAGCAGTTCTTC. This chain uses TRBV19 with TRBJ2-1, with D possibly TRBD2 on 6 matching bases. This CDR3 contains 14 residues. V was trimmed by 4 bases and J by 2 bases, leaving 9 bases between them. Germline V CDR1 and CDR2: LNHDA, SQIVND (reference sequence).

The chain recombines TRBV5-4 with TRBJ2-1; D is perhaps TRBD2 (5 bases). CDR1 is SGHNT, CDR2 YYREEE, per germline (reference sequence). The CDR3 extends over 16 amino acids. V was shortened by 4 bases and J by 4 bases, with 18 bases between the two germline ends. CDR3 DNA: TGTGCCAGCAGCCTGGACCCGGGGAACTTTTACAATGAGCAGTTCTTC. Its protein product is CASSLDPGNFYNEQFF. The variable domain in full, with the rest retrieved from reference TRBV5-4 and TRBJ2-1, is ETGVTQSPTHLIKTRGQQVTLRCSSQSGHNTVSWYQQALGQGPQFIFQYYREEENGRGNFPPRFSGLQFPNYSSELNVNALELDDSALYLCASSLDPGNFYNEQFFGPGTRLTVL.

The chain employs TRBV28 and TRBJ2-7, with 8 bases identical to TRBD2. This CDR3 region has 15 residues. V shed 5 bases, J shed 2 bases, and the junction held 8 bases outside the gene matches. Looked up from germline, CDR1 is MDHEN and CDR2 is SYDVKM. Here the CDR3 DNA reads TGTGCCAGCAGTGGAACGGGGGGGGGAGCCTACGAGCAGTACTTC. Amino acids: CASSGTGGGAYEQYF.